This T cell receptor (beta chain) was recovered during a study of blood T cell repertoires in COVID-19. Study as a whole: PBMCs, B-cell-depleted T cells, or T cells provided the cDNA or gDNA that made up the material.

Source study methods: Nucleated cell number was recorded as an estimate derived from reference gene primer amplification. TCRdb's copy holds only in-frame clones and misses some; the assay was immunoSEQ multiplex PCR. D and trimming were read from the DNA, whereas the V and J calls and clone size are those reported in that table. The repertoire holds 150,000 or so clones, roughly 90% seen once, with around 1.6% in the top ten. Germline values: CDR1 SEHNR, CDR2 FQNEAQ (reference sequence). The ends lost 1 base at V and 16 bases at J; junction bases unmatched: 13. This CDR3 has 15 residues. Sequenced input: peripheral blood. This receptor was obtained from a woman in her forties or fifties with acute or convalescent COVID-19. The chain uses TRBV7-9 and TRBJ1-6; 7 nucleotides line up with TRBD1. The chain's CDR3 is CASSLGDSMWAKLHF. CDR3 nucleotide sequence: TGTGCCAGCAGCTTAGGGGACAGTATGTGGGCTAAACTCCACTTT.